Below are 18 T cell receptor beta chains sequenced from a single sample in a study of cytomegalovirus exposure and HLA in healthy donors. The PCR contained 60 Vbeta and 13 Jbeta primers. Assay used: immunoSEQ multiplex PCR; TCRdb lists only in-frame clones, some missing. The sample contains about 130,000 clones, about 82% of which appear only once. The sequencing sample was made of PBMCs. Receptors originate from a boy younger than 18 in good health and CMV-seronegative.

As regards this clone: At one boundary the junction diverges from the germline segment, which might be a read error. V and J are TRBV2 and TRBJ2-7, with TRBD2 matching 14 bases. The CDR3 covers 12 residues. The germline V gene has CDR1 SNHLY and CDR2 FYNNEI. The CDR3 DNA sequence: TGCGGCGGGACTAGCGGGAGAGACGAGCAGTACTTC. Translation gives CGGTSGRDEQYF.

This clone has more than one count but fewer than ten. The J gene is TRBJ1-3, the V gene TRBV5-4; D perhaps matches TRBD1 (5 bases). This CDR3 is 17 amino acids long. Per germline, CDR1 SGHNT and CDR2 YYREEE (reference sequence). Trimming left V 10 bases short and J 4 bases short, with 27 bases between. The CDR3 DNA is TGTGCCGGGGGGGATCTACAGGTTATTGCTGGCGGAAACACCATATATTTT. Its protein is CAGGDLQVIAGGNTIYF.

This clone was found a few times. The chain uses TRBV27 and TRBJ1-4; D perhaps matches TRBD1 (5 bases). CDR3 length: 13 residues. Trimming took off 3 bases at V and 7 bases at J, with 9 bases between the two ends. Germline V gene data show CDR1 as MNHEY and CDR2 as SMNVEV (reference sequence). CDR3 sequence: CASSLGRGEKLFF. The CDR3, as DNA: TGTGCCAGCAGTTTGGGGAGGGGTGAAAAACTGTTTTTT.

This clone has more than one count but fewer than ten. V gene TRBV27 combines with J gene TRBJ1-1, with D perhaps TRBD1 (5 bases). The CDR3 extends over 15 amino acids. Germline CDR1 reads MNHEY; CDR2 reads SMNVEV (reference sequence). V was cut by 6 bases and J by 3 bases, with 17 bases left in between. The chain's CDR3 is CASSFSLGVDTEAFF. The CDR3 coding sequence is TGTGCCAGCAGCTTTTCCTTAGGGGTGGACACTGAAGCTTTCTTT.

This clone was seen a single time. The rearrangement uses TRBV13 and TRBJ2-7, with 13 bases lining up with TRBD2. CDR1 and CDR2 from the germline V gene are PRHDT and FYEKMQ (reference sequence). CDR3 length: 17 residues. Losses at the gene ends were 4 bases for V and 7 bases for J; bases not matched to a gene: 13. This chain's CDR3 is CASSSWTSGSGAGEQYF. CDR3 nucleotide sequence: TGTGCCAGCAGCTCCTGGACTAGCGGGAGTGGGGCGGGAGAGCAGTACTTC. Full variable domain (rest looked up from reference TRBV13 and TRBJ2-7): AAGVIQSPRHLIKEKRETATLKCYPIPRHDTVYWYQQGPGQDPQFLISFYEKMQSDKGSIPDRFSAQQFSDYHSELNMSSLELGDSALYFCASSSWTSGSGAGEQYFGPGTRLTVT.

This chain connects TRBV5-1 to TRBJ2-7; 7 nucleotides agree with TRBD1. CDR1 is SGHRS and CDR2 is YFSETQ in the germline V gene. Germline trimming cut 7 bases from V and 0 bases from J; bases unmatched to any gene: 7. The CDR3 loop spans 14 amino acids. CDR3 loop: CASQITGASYEQYF. DNA of the CDR3: TGCGCCAGCCAGATTACAGGGGCCTCCTACGAGCAGTACTTC.

The chain carries TRBV4-1 and TRBJ1-1; no reliable D call. V lost 0 bases, J lost 3 bases, and 17 bases lay in between. This CDR3 is built from 17 residues. Germline lookup yields CDR1 MGHRA and CDR2 YSYEKL. The CDR3 here is CASSQDATSAGYTEAFF. In nucleotides, the CDR3 is TGCGCCAGCAGCCAAGATGCCACATCGGCGGGCTACACTGAAGCTTTCTTT.

The sample holds a few counts of this clone. The J gene is TRBJ1-2, the V gene TRBV18; TRBD1 aligns across 8 bases. Germline CDR1 and CDR2: KGHSH and LQKENI. The CDR3 is 14 residues long. V lost 5 bases and J lost 3; bases outside the gene matches: 5. CDR3 loop: CASSSGTGDYGYTF. The CDR3 region has the DNA TGTGCCAGCTCAAGTGGGACAGGTGACTATGGCTACACCTTC.

The V and J genes are TRBV27 and TRBJ2-7; 7 nucleotides line up with TRBD2. This CDR3 is built from 14 residues. Germline loops: CDR1 MNHEY, CDR2 SMNVEV (reference sequence). J lost 2 bases, V lost 3 bases, and 4 bases had no gene match. CDR3 in DNA: TGTGCCAGCAGTTTCGCGGGAGCGCCCTACGAGCAGTACTTC. It codes for CASSFAGAPYEQYF.

The rearrangement links TRBV2 to TRBJ2-1; D perhaps matches TRBD2 (5 bases). Per germline, CDR1 SNHLY and CDR2 FYNNEI. V lost 8 bases to trimming and J lost 7 bases, with 15 bases between them. The CDR3 totals 13 residues. The CDR3 DNA reads TGTGCCAGCGGTACCATACTAGGGAATGAGCAGTTCTTC. Protein sequence: CASGTILGNEQFF. The full variable domain, completed using reference TRBV2 and TRBJ2-1, is EPEVTQTPSHQVTQMGQEVILRCVPISNHLYFYWYRQILGQKVEFLVSFYNNEISEKSEIFDDQFSVERPDGSNFTLKIRSTKLEDSAMYFCASGTILGNEQFFGPGTRLTVL.

This rearrangement joins TRBV6-5 to TRBJ2-3; possible D gene TRBD1, 6 bases. Deletions cut 6 bases from V and 0 bases from J, with 13 bases between. This CDR3 has 15 residues. CDR1 MNHEY and CDR2 SVGAGI come from the germline V gene. The CDR3 DNA reads as TGTGCCAGCAGCAACATTCAGGGGAGCACAGATACGCAGTATTTT. Translated: CASSNIQGSTDTQYF.

CDR3 sequence (DNA): TGTGCCAGCAGCCGGGTCTCTGGAAACACCATATATTTT. This encodes CASSRVSGNTIYF. V usage is TRBV13 and J usage is TRBJ1-3; no firm D call. The CDR3 is 13 amino acids. CDR1 is PRHDT and CDR2 is FYEKMQ in the germline V gene (reference sequence). With 5 bases removed from V and 0 bases from J, the gap between germline ends came to 5 bases.

The chain is built from TRBV30 and TRBJ1-2, with D maybe TRBD1 (5 bases). Looked up from germline, CDR1 is GTSNPN and CDR2 is SVGIG (reference sequence). V was pared by 5 bases and J by 2 bases, with 15 bases between. This CDR3 spans 14 amino acids. CDR3 sequence reads: CAWGGRQRNYGYTF. Here the CDR3 DNA reads TGTGCCTGGGGTGGACGACAGAGGAACTATGGCTACACCTTC.

This clone has a handful of counts. The chain recombines TRBV10-3 with TRBJ2-2; 10 nucleotides agree with TRBD1. There are 17 residues in the CDR3. The V gene's germline CDR1 is ENHRY and CDR2 SYGVKD. The junction had 9 bases not matched to a gene; V was cut back by 3 bases and J by 5 bases. The CDR3 reads CAISDPGGQGSTGELFF. CDR3 coding DNA: TGTGCCATCAGTGACCCGGGGGGACAGGGGTCGACCGGGGAGCTGTTTTTT.

This sequence joins TRBV30 and TRBJ1-1; 9 nucleotides line up with TRBD1. Germline V gene data show CDR1 as GTSNPN and CDR2 as SVGIG (reference sequence). Unmatched junction bases numbered 3, after V lost 1 base and J lost 6 bases. The CDR3 loop spans 13 amino acids. This CDR3 is CAWSATGGAEAFF. The CDR3 coding sequence is TGTGCCTGGAGTGCCACAGGGGGCGCTGAAGCTTTCTTT.

The chain recombines TRBV7-2 with TRBJ2-1; D remains ambiguous. Trimming cost V 1 base and J 8 bases, with 12 bases left between them. Germline V lookup: CDR1 SGHTA, CDR2 FQGNSA. The CDR3 spans 14 residues. For the CDR3, the DNA is TGTGCCAGCAGCTTAGAAAGTAGTTGGTATGAGCAGTTCTTC. It codes for CASSLESSWYEQFF.

The J gene is TRBJ1-2, the V gene TRBV9; D unclear. This CDR3 is built from 13 residues. Trimming took 2 bases from V and 4 from J, leaving 9 bases between them. Germline lookup yields CDR1 SGDLS and CDR2 YYNGEE. The CDR3 spells CASSVPGTYGYTF. The CDR3 DNA is TGTGCCAGCAGCGTGCCGGGAACCTATGGCTACACCTTC. Full variable domain (rest looked up from reference TRBV9 and TRBJ1-2): DSGVTQTPKHLITATGQRVTLRCSPRSGDLSVYWYQQSLDQGLQFLIQYYNGEERAKGNILERFSAQQFPDLHSELNLSSLELGDSALYFCASSVPGTYGYTFGSGTRLTVV.

This rearrangement joins TRBV5-1 to TRBJ1-3; tentative D call: TRBD1 (6 bases). Trimming removed 3 bases at V and 0 bases at J, with 16 bases between. Germline values: CDR1 SGHRS, CDR2 YFSETQ. This CDR3 has 17 amino acids. The CDR3 DNA reads as TGCGCCAGCAGCTGGACGGGACACTTGAGCTCTGGAAACACCATATATTTT. Translated: CASSWTGHLSSGNTIYF.